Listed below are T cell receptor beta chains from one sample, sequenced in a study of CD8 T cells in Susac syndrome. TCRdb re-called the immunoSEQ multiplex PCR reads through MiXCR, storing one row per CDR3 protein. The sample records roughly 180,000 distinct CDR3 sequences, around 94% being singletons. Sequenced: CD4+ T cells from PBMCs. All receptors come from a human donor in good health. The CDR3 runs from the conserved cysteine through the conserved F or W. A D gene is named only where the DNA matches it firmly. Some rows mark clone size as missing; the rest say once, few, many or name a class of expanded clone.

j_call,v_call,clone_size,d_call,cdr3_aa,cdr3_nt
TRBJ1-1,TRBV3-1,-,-,CASSQGEMNTEAFF,TGTGCCAGCAGCCAAGGAGAAATGAACACTGAAGCTTTCTTT
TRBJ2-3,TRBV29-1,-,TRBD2,CSVEGISGGADTQYF,TGCAGCGTTGAAGGGATTAGCGGGGGCGCAGATACGCAGTATTTT
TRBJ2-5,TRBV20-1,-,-,CSATAPYSQETQYF,TGCAGTGCTACTGCCCCCTACTCTCAAGAGACCCAGTACTTC
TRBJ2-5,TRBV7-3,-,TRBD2,CASSLTGGIETQYF,TGTGCCAGCAGCTTAACGGGGGGGATAGAGACCCAGTACTTC
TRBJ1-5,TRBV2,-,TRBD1,CASCSGQGVQPQHF,TGTGCCAGCTGTTCGGGACAGGGAGTTCAGCCCCAGCATTTT
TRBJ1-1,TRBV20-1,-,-,CSARLGGAGTEAFF,TGCAGTGCTAGATTGGGGGGCGCGGGCACTGAAGCTTTCTTT
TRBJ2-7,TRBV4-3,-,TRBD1,CASSQIGQAVEEQYF,TGCGCCAGCAGCCAAATAGGACAGGCTGTGGAAGAGCAGTACTTC
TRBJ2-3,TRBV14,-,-,CASSGGAFQTDTQYF,TGTGCCAGCAGCGGCGGGGCTTTCCAAACAGATACGCAGTATTTT
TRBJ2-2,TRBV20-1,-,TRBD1,CSARRGQDSGELFF,TGCAGTGCCCGCAGGGGACAGGATAGCGGGGAGCTGTTTTTT
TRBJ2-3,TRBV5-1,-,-,CASSQDWITDTQYF,TGCGCCAGCAGCCAGGACTGGATCACAGATACGCAGTATTTT
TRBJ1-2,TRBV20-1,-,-,CSARDFRREVWGYTF,TGCAGTGCTAGAGATTTCCGCAGGGAGGTGTGGGGCTACACCTTC
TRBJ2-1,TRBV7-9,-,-,CASTAGDEQFF,TGTGCCAGCACTGCGGGCGATGAGCAGTTCTTC
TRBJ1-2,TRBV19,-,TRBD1,CASSATGTGEGYTF,TGTGCCAGTAGCGCAACCGGGACAGGGGAAGGCTACACCTTC
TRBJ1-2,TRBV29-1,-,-,CSTEGHWDYGYTF,TGCAGCACGGAGGGGCATTGGGACTATGGCTACACCTTC
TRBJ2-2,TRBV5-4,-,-,CASSFEGWDTGELFF,TGTGCCAGCAGCTTTGAAGGTTGGGACACCGGGGAGCTGTTTTTT
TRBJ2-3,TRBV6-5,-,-,CASSPGQIRTDTQYF,TGTGCCAGCAGTCCCGGACAAATTCGCACAGATACGCAGTATTTT
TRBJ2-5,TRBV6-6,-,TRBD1,CASSYGGQGRETQYF,TGTGCCAGCAGTTACGGGGGACAGGGTCGGGAGACCCAGTACTTC
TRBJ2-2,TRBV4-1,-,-,CASSQGLQNTGELFF,TGCGCCAGCAGCCAGGGACTTCAGAACACCGGGGAGCTGTTTTTT
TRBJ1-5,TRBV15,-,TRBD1,CATSRDRIGGQPQHF,TGTGCCACCAGCAGAGATAGGATAGGGGGCCAGCCCCAGCATTTT
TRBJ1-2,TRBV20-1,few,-,CSARGYGYTF,TGCAGTGCTCGAGGTTATGGCTACACCTTC
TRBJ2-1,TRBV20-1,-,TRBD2,CSARDPSGGNDEQFF,TGCAGTGCTAGAGATCCTAGCGGGGGGAACGATGAGCAGTTCTTC
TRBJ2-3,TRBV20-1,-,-,CSAISPYPSTDTQYF,TGCAGTGCGATAAGTCCATATCCTAGCACAGATACGCAGTATTTT
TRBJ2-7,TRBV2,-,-,CASNQGRDVSYEQYF,TGTGCCAGCAACCAGGGCCGGGACGTCTCCTACGAGCAGTACTTC
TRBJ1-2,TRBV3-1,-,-,CASSHGQARYTF,TGTGCCAGCAGCCATGGCCAAGCCCGCTACACCTTC
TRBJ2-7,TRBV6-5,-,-,CASSYSPRRTHPYEQYF,TGTGCCAGCAGTTACTCTCCCCGAAGGACACATCCCTACGAGCAGTACTTC
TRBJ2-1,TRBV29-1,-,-,CSVEGLAFSSYNEQFF,TGCAGCGTTGAAGGTCTAGCGTTCAGCTCCTACAATGAGCAGTTCTTC
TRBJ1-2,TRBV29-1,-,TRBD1,CSGQGAGGYTF,TGCAGCGGTCAGGGGGCGGGTGGCTACACCTTC
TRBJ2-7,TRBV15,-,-,CATSRDSGPLHEQYF,TGTGCCACCAGCAGGGACTCGGGACCACTCCACGAGCAGTACTTC
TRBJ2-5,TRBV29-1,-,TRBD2,CSVGRRGSGETQYF,TGCAGCGTCGGCCGAAGGGGTAGCGGGGAGACCCAGTACTTC
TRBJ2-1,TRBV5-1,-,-,CASRQGNSYNEQFF,TGCGCCAGCAGGCAGGGAAACTCCTACAATGAGCAGTTCTTC
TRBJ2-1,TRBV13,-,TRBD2,CASRVAGTKAKQFF,TGTGCCAGCAGGGTAGCGGGGACAAAAGCGAAGCAGTTCTTC
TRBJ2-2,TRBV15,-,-,CATSEQGELFF,TGTGCCACCAGTGAACAGGGGGAGCTGTTTTTT
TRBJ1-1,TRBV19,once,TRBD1,CASTQRDRMRAFF,TGTGCCAGTACACAACGGGACAGAATGAGGGCTTTCTTT
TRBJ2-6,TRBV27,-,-,CASSPRGTGANVLTF,TGTGCCAGCAGTCCCCGGGGGACTGGGGCCAACGTCCTGACTTTC
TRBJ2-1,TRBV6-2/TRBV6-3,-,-,CASSQRDKEQFF,TGTGCCAGCAGCCAAAGGGACAAAGAGCAGTTCTTC
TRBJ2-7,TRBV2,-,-,CASSGRTTQNEQYF,TGTGCCAGCAGTGGCCGGACCACCCAAAACGAGCAGTACTTC
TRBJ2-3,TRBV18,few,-,CASSSYTDTQYF,TGTGCCAGCTCATCATACACAGATACGCAGTATTTT
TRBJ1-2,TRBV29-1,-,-,CSVDGSGADYGYTF,TGCAGCGTTGATGGGTCAGGGGCGGACTATGGCTACACCTTC
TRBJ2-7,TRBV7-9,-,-,CASSSEADEQYF,TGTGCCAGCAGCTCCGAGGCCGACGAGCAGTACTTC
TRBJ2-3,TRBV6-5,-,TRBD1,CASSLDRVDTQYF,TGTGCCAGCAGCCTCGACAGGGTTGATACGCAGTATTTT
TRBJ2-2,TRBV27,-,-,CASSPIGTLTGELFF,TGTGCCAGCAGTCCGATCGGGACATTAACCGGGGAGCTGTTTTTT
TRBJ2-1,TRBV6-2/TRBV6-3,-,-,CASRTSSSYNEQFF,TGTGCCAGCAGGACATCTAGCTCCTACAATGAGCAGTTCTTC
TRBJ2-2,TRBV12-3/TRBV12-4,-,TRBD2,CASSPGLAGANTGELFF,TGTGCCAGCAGCCCGGGACTAGCGGGGGCGAACACCGGGGAGCTGTTTTTT
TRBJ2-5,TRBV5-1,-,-,CASSLDLRETQYF,TGCGCCAGCAGCTTGGATTTGCGAGAGACCCAGTACTTC
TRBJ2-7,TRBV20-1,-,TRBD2,CSARMSGGSSYEQYF,TGCAGTGCTAGAATGAGCGGGGGAAGCTCCTACGAGCAGTACTTC
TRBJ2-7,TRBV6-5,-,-,CASSSRAEQYF,TGTGCCAGCAGTTCCCGTGCCGAGCAGTACTTC
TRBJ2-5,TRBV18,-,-,CASSPVTIETQYF,TGTGCCAGCTCACCAGTCACCATAGAGACCCAGTACTTC
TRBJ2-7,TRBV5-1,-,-,CASSFTGSSYEQYF,TGCGCCAGCAGCTTTACAGGGAGCTCCTACGAGCAGTACTTC
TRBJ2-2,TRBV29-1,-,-,CSVDAANTGELFF,TGCAGCGTTGATGCAGCGAACACCGGGGAGCTGTTTTTT
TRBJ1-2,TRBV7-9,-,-,CASSLETGAGGYTF,TGTGCCAGCAGCTTAGAGACAGGTGCCGGTGGCTACACCTTC
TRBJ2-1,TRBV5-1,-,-,CASSQQGYNEQFF,TGCGCCAGCAGCCAACAGGGATACAATGAGCAGTTCTTC
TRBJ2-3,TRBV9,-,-,CASSDRGLPDDTQYF,TGTGCCAGCAGCGACCGGGGACTGCCTGATGATACGCAGTATTTT
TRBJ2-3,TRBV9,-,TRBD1,CASSVTTGGMADTQYF,TGTGCCAGCAGCGTCACCACAGGGGGCATGGCAGATACGCAGTATTTT
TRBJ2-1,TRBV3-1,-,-,CASSRNRANEQFF,TGTGCCAGCAGCCGAAACAGGGCGAATGAGCAGTTCTTC
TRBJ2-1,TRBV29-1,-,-,CSAQEPYNEQFF,TGCAGCGCCCAGGAGCCCTACAATGAGCAGTTCTTC
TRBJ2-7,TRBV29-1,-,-,CSVLAYEQYF,TGCAGCGTTCTGGCCTACGAGCAGTACTTC
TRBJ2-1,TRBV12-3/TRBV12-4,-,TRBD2,CASSTGTSGVPPYNEQFF,TGTGCCAGCAGCACCGGGACTAGCGGGGTCCCACCCTACAATGAGCAGTTCTTC
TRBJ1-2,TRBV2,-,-,CASSEKAYGYTF,TGTGCCAGCAGTGAAAAGGCTTATGGCTACACCTTC
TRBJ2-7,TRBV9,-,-,CASSVGRDWIYEQYF,TGTGCCAGCAGCGTAGGCAGGGATTGGATCTACGAGCAGTACTTC